Shown below are 11 T cell receptor beta chains from a single sample sequenced in a study of T cells in Graves' hyperthyroidism and ophthalmopathy. Amplification targeted TCR beta CDR3 regions from RNA transcripts. The primer set for the first-round RT-PCR of the TCR CDR3 was HTBI. TCRdb re-called the multiplex PCR reads through MiXCR, storing one row per CDR3 protein. The sample yields about 640,000 distinct CDR3 sequences, about 45% seen once. The sample consisted of peripheral blood or thyroid tissue (not recorded which). The receptor set was obtained from an adult man with Graves' disease, either hyperthyroidism or ophthalmopathy (not recorded which).

This clonotype was recorded a few times. The chain is built from TRBV12-3 or TRBV12-4 and TRBJ2-7; D not certain. This CDR3 has 12 amino acids. Between the trimmed V and J ends, which lost 4 bases and 2 bases, there was a span of 6 bases. The CDR3 DNA sequence: TGTGCCAGCAGTTCTCTAGCCTACGAGCAGTACTTC. Amino acid sequence: CASSSLAYEQYF.

On this clonotype: The junction departs from the called germline gene at one end, perhaps through a read error. V usage is TRBV7-9 and J usage is TRBJ1-1; D call uncertain. Looked up from germline, CDR1 is SEHNR and CDR2 is FQNEAQ (reference sequence). The CDR3 is made up of 12 amino acids. The CDR3 loop is CASNLGRLEAFF. CDR3 bases: TGTGCCAGCAACTTAGGGCGACTTGAAGCTTTCTTT.

This clonotype was recorded many times. The chain is built from TRBV12-3 or TRBV12-4 and TRBJ1-5; unclear D gene. The V end was cut by 5 bases, the J end by 6 bases, with 11 bases between. This CDR3 is 13 amino acids long. The CDR3 nucleotides are TGTGCCAGCAGTCCCGGGCCCGGTCAGCCCCAGCATTTT. Protein product: CASSPGPGQPQHF.

The chain couples TRBV7-9 to TRBJ1-3, with D possibly being TRBD1 (5 bases). The CDR3 covers 14 residues. Trimming left V 4 bases short and J 4 bases short, with 11 bases between. Per germline, CDR1 SEHNR and CDR2 FQNEAQ (reference sequence). CDR3 DNA sequence: TGTGCCAGCAGCTCGCAGGGTGAGGGAAACACCATATATTTT. It translates to CASSSQGEGNTIYF.

Only a few counts were recorded for this clonotype. This chain joins TRBV2 and TRBJ2-2; perhaps TRBD2 as D (5 bases). Germline CDR1 reads SNHLY; CDR2 reads FYNNEI. The V end lost 6 bases, the J end lost 5 bases, and 13 bases lay between the germline ends. This CDR3 contains 14 residues. Written as DNA, the CDR3 is TGTGCCAGCAGCCTAAGAGGCGGGACCGGGGAGCTGTTTTTT. This codes for CASSLRGGTGELFF.

This clonotype was observed many times. The chain joins TRBV15 to TRBJ1-1; 8 bases are a match to TRBD1. CDR1 LNHNV and CDR2 YYDKDF come from the germline V gene (reference sequence). The CDR3 spans 15 residues. J was trimmed by 0 bases and V by 0 bases; bases with no gene match: 0. The CDR3 coding sequence is TGTGCCACCAGCAGAGAACAGGGGGTGAACACTGAAGCTTTCTTT. Amino acid sequence: CATSREQGVNTEAFF.

The chain couples TRBV29-1 to TRBJ1-1; a possible D gene is TRBD1 (6 bases). There are 11 residues in the CDR3. The germline V and J ends were trimmed by 5 bases and 10 bases, with 14 bases remaining between them. From germline, CDR1 is SQVTM and CDR2 ANQGSEA. The CDR3 reads CSVLEQGGAFF. As DNA, the CDR3 is TGCAGCGTTCTCGAACAGGGTGGAGCTTTCTTT.

This rearrangement joins TRBV7-8 to TRBJ2-2, with 10 bases fitting TRBD2. The CDR3 is 17 residues long. J was trimmed by 1 base and V by 4 bases; bases with no gene match: 6. The V gene's germline CDR1 is SGHVS and CDR2 FQNEAQ. The CDR3 region is CASSSRTSGMNTGELFF. The CDR3 nucleotides read TGTGCCAGCAGCTCCAGGACTAGCGGCATGAACACCGGGGAGCTGTTTTTT.

This clonotype was recorded a few times. Written as DNA, the CDR3 is TGCAGTGCAATCGTTAGCGGGAGGGCCTACGAGCAGTACTTC. Its protein product is CSAIVSGRAYEQYF. The V and J genes are TRBV20-1 and TRBJ2-7, with TRBD2 matching 11 bases. V lost 6 bases and J lost 2; bases outside the gene matches: 6. CDR3 length equals 14 residues. The germline V gene has CDR1 DFQATT and CDR2 SNEGSKA (reference sequence).

The CDR3 sequence: CASSGTSGGTNTGELFF. The DNA of the CDR3 is TGCGCCAGCAGCGGGACTAGCGGGGGAACGAACACCGGGGAGCTGTTTTTT. This chain links TRBV5-1 with TRBJ2-2; 14 nucleotides agree with TRBD2. Germline values: CDR1 SGHRS, CDR2 YFSETQ. CDR3 length equals 17 residues. The junction had 2 bases not matched to a gene; V was cut back by 4 bases and J by 0 bases.

This clonotype was seen a few times. In nucleotides, the CDR3 is TGCGCCAGCAGAGGTGGGGCCCCAAACACTGAAGCTTTCTTT. Translation gives CASRGGAPNTEAFF. The chain carries TRBV5-1 and TRBJ1-1; D possibly corresponds to TRBD1 (5 bases). CDR3 size: 14 residues. CDR1 is SGHRS and CDR2 is YFSETQ in the germline V gene. Trimming took 5 bases from V and 2 from J, leaving 13 bases between them.